This T cell receptor (beta chain) stems from a study of blood T cell repertoires in COVID-19. Overall study: Both acute and convalescent COVID-19 samples were obtained from the United States, Italy and Spain.

Those enrolled, adults aged roughly 18 to 90 years, came from around 25 US areas. Cohorts were based on clinical histories the participants reported. Only in-frame clones appear in the TCRdb table, and some are missing; sequencing was by immunoSEQ multiplex PCR. The sample holds some 170,000 clones, roughly 84% seen once. Germline V gene sequence: CDR1 SGHNT, CDR2 YYREEE (reference sequence). The ends were cut back, 4 bases at V and 8 bases at J, with 13 bases in the middle. This CDR3 is built from 13 residues. This clone came up once. J is TRBJ1-3 and V is TRBV5-4; D may be TRBD1 (5 bases). The TCR comes from a human donor with acute COVID-19. The donor label of this sample is uncertain. The material sequenced was PBMCs or T cells enriched from blood (not recorded which). The CDR3 DNA reads as TGTGCCAGCAGCACGACCGGCAGGGACACCATATATTTT. Its protein product is CASSTTGRDTIYF.